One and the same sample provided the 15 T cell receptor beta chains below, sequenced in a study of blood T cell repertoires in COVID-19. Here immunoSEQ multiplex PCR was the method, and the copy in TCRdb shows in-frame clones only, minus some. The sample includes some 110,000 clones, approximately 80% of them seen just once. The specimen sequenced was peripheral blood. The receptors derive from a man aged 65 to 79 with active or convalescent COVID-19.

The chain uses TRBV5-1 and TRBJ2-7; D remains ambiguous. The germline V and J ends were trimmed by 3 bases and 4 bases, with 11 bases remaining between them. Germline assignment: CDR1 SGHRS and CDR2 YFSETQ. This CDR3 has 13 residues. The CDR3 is CASSYGSSYEQYF. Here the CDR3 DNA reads TGCGCCAGCAGCTACGGGTCCAGTTACGAGCAGTACTTC.

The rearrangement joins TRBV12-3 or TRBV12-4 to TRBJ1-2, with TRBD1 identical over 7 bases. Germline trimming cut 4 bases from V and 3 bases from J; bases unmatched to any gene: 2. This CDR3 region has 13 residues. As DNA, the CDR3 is TGTGCCAGCAGTTCGGGACAGCACTATGGCTACACCTTC. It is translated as CASSSGQHYGYTF.

DNA of the CDR3: TGTGCCAGCAGCTTGATTGCGGCAGCTGTTCCCTACGAGCAGTACTTC. It encodes CASSLIAAAVPYEQYF. The J gene is TRBJ2-7, the V gene TRBV5-5; D is unclear. Germline CDR1 reads SGHKS; CDR2 reads YYEKEE (reference sequence). The CDR3 runs to 16 residues. V lost 1 base to trimming and J lost 2 bases, with 16 bases between them.

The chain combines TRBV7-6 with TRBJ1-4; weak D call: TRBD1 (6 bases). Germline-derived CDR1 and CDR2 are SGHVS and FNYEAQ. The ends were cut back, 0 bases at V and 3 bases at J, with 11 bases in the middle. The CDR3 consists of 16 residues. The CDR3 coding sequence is TGTGCCAGCAGCTTAGCTCTTAGGACAGCTAATGAAAAACTGTTTTTT. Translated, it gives CASSLALRTANEKLFF.

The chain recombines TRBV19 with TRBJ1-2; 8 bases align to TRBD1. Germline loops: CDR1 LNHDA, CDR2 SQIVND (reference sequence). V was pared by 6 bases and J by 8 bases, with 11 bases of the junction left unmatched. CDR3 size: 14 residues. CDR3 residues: CASRGSGQGFGYTF. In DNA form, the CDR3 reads TGTGCCAGTAGGGGATCTGGACAGGGTTTCGGCTACACCTTC. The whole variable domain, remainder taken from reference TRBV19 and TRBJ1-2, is DGGITQSPKYLFRKEGQNVTLSCEQNLNHDAMYWYRQDPGQGLRLIYYSQIVNDFQKGDIAEGYSVSREKKESFPLTVTSAQKNPTAFYLCASRGSGQGFGYTFGSGTRLTVV.

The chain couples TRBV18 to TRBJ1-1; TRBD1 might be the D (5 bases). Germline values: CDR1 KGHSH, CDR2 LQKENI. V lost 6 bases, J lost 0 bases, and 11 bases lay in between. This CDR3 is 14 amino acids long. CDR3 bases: TGTGCCAGCTCCCTGACAGAAATGAACACTGAAGCTTTCTTT. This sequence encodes CASSLTEMNTEAFF.

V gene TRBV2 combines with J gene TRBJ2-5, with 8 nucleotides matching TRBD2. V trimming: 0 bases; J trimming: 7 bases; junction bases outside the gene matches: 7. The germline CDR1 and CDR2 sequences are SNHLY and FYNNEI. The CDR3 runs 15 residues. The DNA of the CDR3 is TGTGCCAGCAGTGAAGCGTGGCGGGAGGTTGGGACCCAGTACTTC. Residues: CASSEAWREVGTQYF.

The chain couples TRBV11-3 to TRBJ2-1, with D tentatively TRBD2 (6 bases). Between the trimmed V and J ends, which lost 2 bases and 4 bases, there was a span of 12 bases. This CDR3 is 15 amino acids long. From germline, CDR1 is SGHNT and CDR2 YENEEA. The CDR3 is CASSLSTSSYNEQFF. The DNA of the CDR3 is TGTGCCAGCAGCTTAAGCACTAGCTCATACAATGAGCAGTTCTTC.

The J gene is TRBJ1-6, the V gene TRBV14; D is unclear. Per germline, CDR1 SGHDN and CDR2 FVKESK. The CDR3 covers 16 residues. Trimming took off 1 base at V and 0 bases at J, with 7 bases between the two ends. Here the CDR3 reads CASSQGWSSYNSPLHF. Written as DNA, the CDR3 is TGTGCCAGCAGCCAAGGATGGAGCTCCTATAATTCACCCCTCCACTTT.

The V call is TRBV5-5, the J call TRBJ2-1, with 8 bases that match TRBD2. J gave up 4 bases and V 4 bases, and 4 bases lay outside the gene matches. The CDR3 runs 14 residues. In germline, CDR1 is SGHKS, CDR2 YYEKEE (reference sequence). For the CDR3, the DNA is TGTGCCAGCAGCGGGGGACTAGTTTACAATGAGCAGTTCTTC. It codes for CASSGGLVYNEQFF. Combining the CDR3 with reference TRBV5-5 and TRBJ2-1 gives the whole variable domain DAGVTQSPTHLIKTRGQQVTLRCSPISGHKSVSWYQQVLGQGPQFIFQYYEKEERGRGNFPDRFSARQFPNYSSELNVNALLLGDSALYLCASSGGLVYNEQFFGPGTRLTVL.

The CDR3 region has the DNA TGTGCCAGCAGCCAAGGATTTGAGGGAGCGGGGGAGCAGTACTTC. It translates to CASSQGFEGAGEQYF. The rearrangement joins TRBV4-2 to TRBJ2-7, with TRBD2 matching over 7 bases. The V gene's germline CDR1 is LGHNA and CDR2 YNFKEQ. CDR3 length equals 15 residues. V lost 1 base to trimming and J lost 7 bases; unmatched junction nucleotides: 10.

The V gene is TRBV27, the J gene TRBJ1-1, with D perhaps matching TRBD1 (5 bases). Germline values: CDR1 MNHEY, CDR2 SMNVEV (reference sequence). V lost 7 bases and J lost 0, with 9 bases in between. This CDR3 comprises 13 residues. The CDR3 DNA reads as TGTGCCAGCATAGGGGTAATGAACACTGAAGCTTTCTTT. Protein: CASIGVMNTEAFF.

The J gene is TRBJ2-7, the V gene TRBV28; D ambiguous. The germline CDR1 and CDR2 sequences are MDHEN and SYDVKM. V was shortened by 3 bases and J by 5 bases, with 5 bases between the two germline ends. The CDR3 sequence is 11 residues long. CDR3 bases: TGTGCCAGCAGTTTTTTTAACGAGCAGTACTTC. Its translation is CASSFFNEQYF. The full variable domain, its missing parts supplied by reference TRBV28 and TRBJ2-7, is DVKVTQSSRYLVKRTGEKVFLECVQDMDHENMFWYRQDPGLGLRLIYFSYDVKMKEKGDIPEGYSVSREKKERFSLILESASTNQTSMYLCASSFFNEQYFGPGTRLTVT.

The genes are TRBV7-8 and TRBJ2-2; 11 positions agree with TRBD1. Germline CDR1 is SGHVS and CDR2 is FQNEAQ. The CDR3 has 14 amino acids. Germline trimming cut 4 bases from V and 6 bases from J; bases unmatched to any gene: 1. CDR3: CASSSGQGAGELFF. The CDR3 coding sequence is TGTGCCAGCAGCTCGGGACAGGGGGCCGGGGAGCTGTTTTTT.

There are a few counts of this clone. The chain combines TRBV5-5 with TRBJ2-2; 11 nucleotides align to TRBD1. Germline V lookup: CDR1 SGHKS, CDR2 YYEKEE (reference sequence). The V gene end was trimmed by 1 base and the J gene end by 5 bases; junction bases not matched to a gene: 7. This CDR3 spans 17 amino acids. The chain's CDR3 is CASSLFWTGGATGELFF. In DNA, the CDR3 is TGTGCCAGCAGCTTGTTTTGGACAGGGGGCGCGACCGGGGAGCTGTTTTTT.